This T cell receptor (beta chain) came from a study of shared clonotypes between healthy human individuals. Profiled with immunoSEQ multiplex PCR; TCRdb holds only in-frame clones, not every one. Of hundreds of thousands of clones listed, 77% are singletons. Deletions cut 3 bases from V and 8 bases from J, with 13 bases between. The length of the CDR3 is 13 residues. Germline values: CDR1 MNHEY, CDR2 SMNVEV (reference sequence). Genomic DNA from unsorted samples was obtained from 70 million to 95 million PBMCs (per sample). Turning to this clone: It is likely a read error: a sequence one base away is far more abundant. The same CDR3 also results from other DNA sequences found in this sample.

Specimen: PBMCs. This clonotype was sampled from a woman in her 40s in good health. Some clones in this sample may be carry-over from other donors' samples. This chain links TRBV27 with TRBJ1-1; no definite D call. CDR3 in amino acids: CASSLWGSREAFF. CDR3 bases: TGTGCCAGCAGTTTGTGGGGATCCAGGGAAGCTTTCTTT.